The TCR beta chain described here comes from a study of control samples from healthy donors and cancer patients. Generated by immunoSEQ multiplex PCR, the TCRdb table keeps only in-frame clones and is missing some. The sample gives over 45,000 clones, around nine tenths of which show up once; approximately 1.4% is in the top ten. Material: PBMCs. This sequence originates from a man between 35 and 55 years old with colorectal cancer.

CDR3 region: CSVREGGYTF. The CDR3 DNA reads TGCAGCGTGAGAGAGGGGGGGTACACCTTC. The chain recombines TRBV29-1 with TRBJ1-2; possibly TRBD1 for D (6 bases). Germline V gene sequence: CDR1 SQVTM, CDR2 ANQGSEA. The CDR3 length is 10 residues. V was clipped by 6 bases and J by 11 bases, with 13 bases between them. The entire variable domain, with the rest obtained from reference TRBV29-1 and TRBJ1-2, is as follows: SAVISQKPSRDICQRGTSLTIQCQVDSQVTMMFWYRQQPGQSLTLIATANQGSEATYESGFVIDKFPISRPNLTFSTLTVSNMSPEDSSIYLCSVREGGYTFGSGTRLTVV.